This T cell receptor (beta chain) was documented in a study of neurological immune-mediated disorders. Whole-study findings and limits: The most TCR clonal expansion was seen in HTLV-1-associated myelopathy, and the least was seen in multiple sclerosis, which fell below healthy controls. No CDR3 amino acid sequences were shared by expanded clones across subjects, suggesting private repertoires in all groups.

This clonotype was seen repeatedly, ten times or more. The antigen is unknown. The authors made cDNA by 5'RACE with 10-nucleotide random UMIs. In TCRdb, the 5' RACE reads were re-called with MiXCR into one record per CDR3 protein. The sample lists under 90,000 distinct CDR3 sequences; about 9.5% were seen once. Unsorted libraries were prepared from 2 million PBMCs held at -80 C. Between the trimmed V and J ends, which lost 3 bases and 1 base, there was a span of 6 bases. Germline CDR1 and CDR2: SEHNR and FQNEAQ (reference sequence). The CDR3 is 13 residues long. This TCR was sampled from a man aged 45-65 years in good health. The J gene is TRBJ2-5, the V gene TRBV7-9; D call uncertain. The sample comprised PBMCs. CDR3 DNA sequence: TGTGCCAGCAGCTTTTCGGTCCAAGAGACCCAGTACTTC. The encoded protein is CASSFSVQETQYF.